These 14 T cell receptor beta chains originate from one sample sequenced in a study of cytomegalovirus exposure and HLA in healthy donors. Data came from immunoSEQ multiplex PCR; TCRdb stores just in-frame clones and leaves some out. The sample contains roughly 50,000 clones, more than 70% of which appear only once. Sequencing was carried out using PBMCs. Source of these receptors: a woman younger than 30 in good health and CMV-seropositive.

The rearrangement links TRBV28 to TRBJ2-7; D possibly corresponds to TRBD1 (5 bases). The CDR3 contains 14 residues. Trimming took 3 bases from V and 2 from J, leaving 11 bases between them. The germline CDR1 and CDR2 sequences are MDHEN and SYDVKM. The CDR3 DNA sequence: TGTGCCAGCAGTTTCTTTCAGGGAACCTACGAGCAGTACTTC. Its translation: CASSFFQGTYEQYF.

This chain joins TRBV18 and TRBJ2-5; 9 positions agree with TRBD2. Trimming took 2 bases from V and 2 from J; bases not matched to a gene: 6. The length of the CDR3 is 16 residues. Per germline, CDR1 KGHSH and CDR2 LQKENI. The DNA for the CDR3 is TGTGCCAGCTCACCAAGTAGCGGGGGAGCACAAGAGACCCAGTACTTC. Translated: CASSPSSGGAQETQYF.

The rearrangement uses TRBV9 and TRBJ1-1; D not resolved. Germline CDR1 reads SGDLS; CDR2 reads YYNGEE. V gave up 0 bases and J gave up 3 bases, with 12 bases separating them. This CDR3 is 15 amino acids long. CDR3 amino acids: CASSVAPEGDTEAFF. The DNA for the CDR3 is TGTGCCAGCAGCGTAGCCCCAGAGGGAGACACTGAAGCTTTCTTT.

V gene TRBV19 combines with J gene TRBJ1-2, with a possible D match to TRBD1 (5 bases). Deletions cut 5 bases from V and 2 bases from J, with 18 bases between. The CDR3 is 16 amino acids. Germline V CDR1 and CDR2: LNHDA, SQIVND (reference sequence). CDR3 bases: TGTGCCAGTAGTCCTGGGCAGAGCAGGGCCAACTATGGCTACACCTTC. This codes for CASSPGQSRANYGYTF.

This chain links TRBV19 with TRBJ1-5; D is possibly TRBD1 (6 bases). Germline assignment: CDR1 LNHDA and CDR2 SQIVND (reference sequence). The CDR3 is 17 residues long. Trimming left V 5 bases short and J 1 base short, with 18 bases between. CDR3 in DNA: TGTGCCAGTAGTCTACTTACAGGGAAGAGAAGCAATCAGCCCCAGCATTTT. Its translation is CASSLLTGKRSNQPQHF.

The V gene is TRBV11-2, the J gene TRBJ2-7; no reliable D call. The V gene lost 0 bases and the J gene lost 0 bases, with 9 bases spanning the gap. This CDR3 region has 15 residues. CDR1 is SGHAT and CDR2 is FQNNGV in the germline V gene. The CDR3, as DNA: TGTGCCAGCAGCTTAGATTTGTACAACTCCTACGAGCAGTACTTC. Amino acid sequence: CASSLDLYNSYEQYF.

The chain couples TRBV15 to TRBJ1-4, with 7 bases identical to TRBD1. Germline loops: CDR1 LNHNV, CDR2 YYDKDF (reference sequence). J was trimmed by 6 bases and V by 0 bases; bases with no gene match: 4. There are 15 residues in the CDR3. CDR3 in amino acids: CATSRDQGVDEKLFF. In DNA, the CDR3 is TGTGCCACCAGCAGAGATCAGGGGGTTGATGAAAAACTGTTTTTT.

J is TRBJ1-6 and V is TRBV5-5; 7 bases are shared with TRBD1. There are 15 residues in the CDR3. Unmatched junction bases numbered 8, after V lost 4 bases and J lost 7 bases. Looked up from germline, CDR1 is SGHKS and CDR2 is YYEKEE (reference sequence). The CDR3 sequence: CASSPTGTGNSPLHF. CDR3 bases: TGTGCCAGCAGCCCGACAGGGACGGGAAATTCACCCCTCCACTTT.

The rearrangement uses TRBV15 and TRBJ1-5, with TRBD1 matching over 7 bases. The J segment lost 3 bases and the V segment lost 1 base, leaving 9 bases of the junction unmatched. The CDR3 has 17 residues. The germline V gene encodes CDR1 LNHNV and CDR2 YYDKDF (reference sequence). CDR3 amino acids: CATSRGPPGQFNQPQHF. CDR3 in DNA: TGTGCCACCAGCAGAGGCCCTCCGGGACAGTTCAATCAGCCCCAGCATTTT.

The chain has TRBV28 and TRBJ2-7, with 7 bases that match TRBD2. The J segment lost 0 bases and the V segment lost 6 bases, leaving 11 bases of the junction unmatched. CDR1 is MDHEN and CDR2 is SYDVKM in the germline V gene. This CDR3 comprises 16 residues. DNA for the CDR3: TGTGCCAGCAGGGGAATTTGGGGGGGATACTCCTACGAGCAGTACTTC. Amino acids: CASRGIWGGYSYEQYF.

Here the CDR3 DNA reads TGTGCCAGCAGTTCCCACACGGATACGCAGTATTTT. This encodes CASSSHTDTQYF. The chain couples TRBV7-3 to TRBJ2-3; D remains ambiguous. Germline V gives CDR1 SGHTA, CDR2 FQGTGA. The CDR3 has 12 residues. Deletions cut 6 bases from V and 6 bases from J, with 10 bases between.

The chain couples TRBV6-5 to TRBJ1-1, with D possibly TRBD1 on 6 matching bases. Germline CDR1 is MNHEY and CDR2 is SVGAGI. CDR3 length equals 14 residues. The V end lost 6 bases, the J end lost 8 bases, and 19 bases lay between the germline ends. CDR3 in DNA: TGTGCCAGCAGAAGCGACCCCAGGACAGTAGAAGCTTTCTTT. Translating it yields CASRSDPRTVEAFF.

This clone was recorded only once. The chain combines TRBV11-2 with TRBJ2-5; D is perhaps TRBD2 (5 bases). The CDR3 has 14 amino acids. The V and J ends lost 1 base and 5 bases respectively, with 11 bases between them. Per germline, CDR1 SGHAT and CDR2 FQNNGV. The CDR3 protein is CASSLAGLRETQYF. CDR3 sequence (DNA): TGTGCCAGCAGCTTAGCGGGGTTAAGGGAGACCCAGTACTTC.

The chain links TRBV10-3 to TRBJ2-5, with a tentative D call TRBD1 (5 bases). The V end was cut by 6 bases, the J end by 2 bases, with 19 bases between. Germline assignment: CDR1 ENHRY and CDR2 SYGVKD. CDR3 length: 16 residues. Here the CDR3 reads CAISVKRRQGQETQYF. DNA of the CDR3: TGTGCCATCAGCGTCAAGAGAAGGCAGGGACAAGAGACCCAGTACTTC.